Listed here are 16 T cell receptor beta chains from one sample, sequenced in a study of memory B cells and T cells in multiple sclerosis. Stimulus-free culture yielded autoproliferating CFSE-dim and non-proliferating CFSE-high T cells, each sequenced separately. Pooled replicate wells came from approximately 5x10^7 CFSE-labeled PBMCs cultured less than nine days without stimulus. No antigens are known for them. Sequenced by immunoSEQ multiplex PCR; TCRdb stores in-frame clones only, minus some. The data show roughly 45,000 clones, over 70% seen once. Sequenced material: PBMCs from blood kept in culture. Every receptor here comes from a human donor with multiple sclerosis.

The chain combines TRBV6-1 with TRBJ2-2; 9 nucleotides line up with TRBD1. The CDR3 is 15 residues long. With V trimmed by 7 bases and J by 3 bases, 6 bases remained unmatched. CDR1 and CDR2 (germline): MNHNS, SASEGT. The CDR3 nucleotides read TGTGCCAGCACCTCGGGACAGGGACACACCGGGGAGCTGTTTTTT. Its protein is CASTSGQGHTGELFF.

This chain joins TRBV15 and TRBJ2-2, with no clear D. V lost 4 bases and J lost 7, with 7 bases in between. Germline lookup yields CDR1 LNHNV and CDR2 YYDKDF (reference sequence). The CDR3 sequence is 12 residues long. CDR3 DNA: TGTGCCACCAGCACCTCAAGCGGGGAGCTGTTTTTT. It codes for CATSTSSGELFF.

The sample holds a few counts of this clone. Other nucleotide sequences from this sample produce the same CDR3. The rearrangement links TRBV9 to TRBJ2-1; no reliable D call. The V and J ends lost 2 bases and 7 bases respectively, with 13 bases between them. Germline CDR1 SGDLS, CDR2 YYNGEE. The CDR3 has 14 residues. The CDR3 region has the DNA TGTGCCAGCAGCGTCAGGTTCGAGATGAATGAGCAGTTCTTC. As protein: CASSVRFEMNEQFF.

V gene TRBV2 combines with J gene TRBJ2-2, with 10 bases fitting TRBD2. This CDR3 spans 15 amino acids. Germline trimming cut 6 bases from V and 6 bases from J; bases unmatched to any gene: 7. Germline CDR1 is SNHLY and CDR2 is FYNNEI. The chain's CDR3 is CASRLAGRLSGELFF. In DNA, the CDR3 is TGTGCCAGCAGACTAGCGGGGAGATTATCCGGGGAGCTGTTTTTT.

V and J are TRBV4-1 and TRBJ1-4; D possibly corresponds to TRBD1 (6 bases). Germline V gene sequence: CDR1 MGHRA, CDR2 YSYEKL. Trimming removed 5 bases at V and 1 base at J, with 14 bases between. The length of the CDR3 is 16 residues. This chain's CDR3 is CASSEHRDLTNEKLFF. CDR3 in DNA: TGCGCCAGCAGCGAACACAGGGACCTAACTAATGAAAAACTGTTTTTT.

The CDR3 is CASSPAAFYEQYF. The CDR3, as DNA: TGTGCCAGCTCACCGGCAGCCTTCTATGAGCAGTACTTC. This chain links TRBV18 with TRBJ2-7; D ambiguous. The germline V gene encodes CDR1 KGHSH and CDR2 LQKENI. This CDR3 contains 13 residues. Trimming removed 3 bases from V and 7 bases from J, with 13 bases in between.

The J gene is TRBJ1-5, the V gene TRBV9; D unresolved. Looked up from germline, CDR1 is SGDLS and CDR2 is YYNGEE. Deletions cut 0 bases from V and 7 bases from J, with 11 bases between. The CDR3 is made up of 14 amino acids. The CDR3 coding sequence is TGTGCCAGCAGCGTAGACCCTAAAGGGCAGCCCCAGCATTTT. Its translation is CASSVDPKGQPQHF.

V and J are TRBV5-5 and TRBJ2-7, with D possibly being TRBD1 (5 bases). Per germline, CDR1 SGHKS and CDR2 YYEKEE (reference sequence). This CDR3 has 14 residues. Trimming left V 0 bases short and J 7 bases short, with 14 bases between. CDR3 amino acids: CASSLVGRDREQYF. CDR3 DNA: TGTGCCAGCAGCTTGGTTGGCAGGGATAGAGAGCAGTACTTC.

V usage is TRBV30 and J usage is TRBJ2-7; maybe TRBD2 (5 bases). This CDR3 spans 14 amino acids. Trimming took 3 bases from V and 7 from J, leaving 19 bases between them. CDR1 is GTSNPN and CDR2 is SVGIG in the germline V gene (reference sequence). The DNA of the CDR3 is TGTGCCTGGAGCCCAACTAGGTATTCGGGAGAGCAGTACTTC. It is translated as CAWSPTRYSGEQYF.

The J gene is TRBJ1-5, the V gene TRBV28; D gene unclear. The CDR3 runs 14 residues. Germline CDR1 is MDHEN and CDR2 is SYDVKM. DNA of the CDR3: TGTGCTATTAGAAGGGCCCTCAGCAATCAGCCCCAGCATTTT. Translated: CAIRRALSNQPQHF.

The chain has TRBV6-1 and TRBJ2-7; 7 bases fit TRBD1. With V trimmed by 4 bases and J by 2 bases, 5 bases remained unmatched. The CDR3 is 14 amino acids. Germline CDR1 and CDR2: MNHNS and SASEGT. CDR3 sequence: CASSVGGQTYEQYF. The DNA of the CDR3 is TGTGCCAGCAGTGTAGGGGGACAGACCTACGAGCAGTACTTC.

This chain connects TRBV9 to TRBJ2-2, with a possible D match to TRBD2 (5 bases). Per germline, CDR1 SGDLS and CDR2 YYNGEE. The CDR3 loop spans 14 amino acids. Trimming left V 0 bases short and J 6 bases short, with 9 bases between. The CDR3 nucleotides are TGTGCCAGCAGCGTAGCACTAGTGGCCGGGGAGCTGTTTTTT. Its protein product is CASSVALVAGELFF.

This clone came up once. The J gene is TRBJ1-2, the V gene TRBV7-9; D unclear. Germline V gene data show CDR1 as SEHNR and CDR2 as FQNEAQ (reference sequence). The CDR3 is 13 residues long. V lost 1 base, J lost 8 bases, and 11 bases lay in between. The CDR3 sequence is CASSLGAGGGYTF. The CDR3 nucleotides read TGTGCCAGCAGCTTAGGGGCAGGCGGCGGCTACACCTTC.

The table lists this clone with a few counts. The chain has TRBV2 and TRBJ1-1, with a possible D match to TRBD1 (5 bases). Germline CDR1 SNHLY, CDR2 FYNNEI. Trimming removed 4 bases at V and 5 bases at J, with 14 bases between. The CDR3 spans 14 residues. CDR3 region: CASSVEGRGTEAFF. The CDR3 region has the DNA TGTGCCAGCAGTGTGGAGGGTAGGGGAACTGAAGCTTTCTTT.

This chain joins TRBV30 and TRBJ2-5; D remains ambiguous. V lost 5 bases to trimming and J lost 3 bases, with 13 bases between them. The CDR3 totals 13 residues. From germline, CDR1 is GTSNPN and CDR2 SVGIG (reference sequence). The chain's CDR3 is CAWASDQEETQYF. The CDR3 region has the DNA TGTGCCTGGGCCTCAGACCAAGAAGAGACCCAGTACTTC.

A remark on this clone: The junction shows a germline mismatch at one end, possibly a read error. This rearrangement joins TRBV7-9 to TRBJ2-1, with TRBD2 identical over 9 bases. Germline V gives CDR1 SEHNR, CDR2 FQNEAQ (reference sequence). The CDR3 has 16 amino acids. The CDR3 here is CASSLSVAGGRLSQLF. The CDR3 DNA sequence: TGTGCCAGCAGCTTATCGGTTGCGGGGGGGCGTCTTTCCCAGCTCTTC.